The sequence of this T cell receptor beta chain was determined in a study of shared clonotypes between healthy human individuals. The authors distributed each subset's genomic DNA evenly over several immunoSEQ plates. Assay used: immunoSEQ multiplex PCR; TCRdb lists only in-frame clones, some missing. The sample shows nearly 1,000,000 clones, around 80% of them seen only once. This CDR3 spans 16 amino acids. V lost 1 base, J lost 2 bases, and 15 bases lay in between. The germline CDR1 and CDR2 sequences are MNHEY and SVGAGI. The chain links TRBV6-5 to TRBJ2-7; possibly TRBD2 for D (5 bases). This clonotype originated in a man younger than 30 in good health. The sequenced sample consisted of memory CD4+ T cells sorted from blood. Subset: CD45RA-negative fraction. CDR3 region: CASSYYGRGIPYEQYF. CDR3 bases: TGTGCCAGCAGTTACTACGGACGGGGAATTCCCTACGAGCAGTACTTC.